What follows is one TCR beta chain and its context. Antigen: not known. These data belong to a study of shared clonotypes between healthy human individuals. Study-level findings and limits: Shared across four donors were roughly 4.8% of the naive CD4 clonotypes. Since donors were few, the genetic and exposure-history diversity represented was limited.

Looked up from germline, CDR1 is MGHRA and CDR2 is YSYEKL. The CDR3 length is 16 residues. J lost 4 bases, V lost 0 bases, and 9 bases had no gene match. Samples underwent the assay at deep level. Authors' analysis steps: Filtering differed, since immunoSEQ gave only junction sequences and no quality scores. Repertoires were generated with immunoSEQ multiplex PCR, while TCRdb's copy carries only in-frame clones and drops some. The V and J calls and the clone size are those of that table, but D and trimming were determined from the DNA. The sample includes roughly 520,000 clones, roughly 95% of them seen just once.

Sequenced: naive CD4+ T cells sorted from blood. Sample subset: CD45RA+ positively selected. The sequence was obtained from a young woman in good health. The rearrangement links TRBV4-1 to TRBJ2-7, with 7 bases aligning to TRBD1. The CDR3 loop is CASSQEKAGGRYEQYF. Written as DNA, the CDR3 is TGCGCCAGCAGCCAAGAAAAGGCAGGGGGTAGATACGAGCAGTACTTC.